This T cell receptor (beta chain) was sequenced in a study of human T cells and chemical hapten exposure. The overall study: A patient group, mainly female, showed alopecia areata, totalis or universalis.

Germline V gene sequence: CDR1 DFQATT, CDR2 SNEGSKA (reference sequence). J lost 6 bases, V lost 4 bases, and 9 bases had no gene match. The CDR3 runs 15 residues. Time point defined: patch test 3, about 24 weeks after DPC sensitization. Treatment specified: therapeutic diphenylcyclopropenone sensitization with weekly scalp DPC. TCRdb reprocessed the RACE reads with MiXCR, giving one entry per CDR3 protein. The table has roughly 200,000 distinct CDR3 sequences, around 25% seen once. At least ten counts were recorded for this clonotype. Sequencing used whole blood, obtained in connection with sensitization to the hapten diphenylcyclopropenone (DPC). The sequence came from a woman aged 40 to 50 with alopecia areata. Some clones in this sample may be carry-over from other donors' samples. The chain carries TRBV20-1 and TRBJ2-7, with 13 bases aligning to TRBD2. In nucleotides, the CDR3 is TGCAGTGCTACAACCGGACTAGCGGGAGATCTCGAGCAGTACTTC. This encodes CSATTGLAGDLEQYF.